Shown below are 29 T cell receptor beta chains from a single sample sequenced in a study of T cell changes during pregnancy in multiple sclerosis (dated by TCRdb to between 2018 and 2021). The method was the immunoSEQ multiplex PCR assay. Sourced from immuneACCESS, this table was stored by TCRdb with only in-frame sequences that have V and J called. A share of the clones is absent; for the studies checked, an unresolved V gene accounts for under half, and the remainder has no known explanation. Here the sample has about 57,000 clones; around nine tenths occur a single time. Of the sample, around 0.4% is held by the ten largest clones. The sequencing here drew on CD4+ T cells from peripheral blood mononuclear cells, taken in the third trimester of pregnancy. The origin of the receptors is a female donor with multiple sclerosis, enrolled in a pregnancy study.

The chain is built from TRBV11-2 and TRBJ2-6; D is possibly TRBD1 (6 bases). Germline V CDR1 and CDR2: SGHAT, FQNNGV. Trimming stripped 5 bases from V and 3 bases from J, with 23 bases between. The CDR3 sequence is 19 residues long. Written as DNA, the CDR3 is TGTGCCAGCAGCACTAGGGGTTCCGATCAGGGGCATGGGGCCAACGTCCTGACTTTC. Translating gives CASSTRGSDQGHGANVLTF. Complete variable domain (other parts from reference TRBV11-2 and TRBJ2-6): EAGVAQSPRYKIIEKRQSVAFWCNPISGHATLYWYQQILGQGPKLLIQFQNNGVVDDSQLPKDRFSAERLKGVDSTLKIQPAKLEDSAVYLCASSTRGSDQGHGANVLTFGAGSRLTVL.

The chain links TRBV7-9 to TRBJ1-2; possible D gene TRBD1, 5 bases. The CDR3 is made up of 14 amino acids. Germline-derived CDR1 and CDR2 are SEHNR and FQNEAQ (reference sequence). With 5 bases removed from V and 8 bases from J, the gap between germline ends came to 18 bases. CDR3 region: CASSQQYWGEGYTF. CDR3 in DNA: TGTGCCAGCAGCCAACAGTATTGGGGCGAAGGCTACACCTTC.

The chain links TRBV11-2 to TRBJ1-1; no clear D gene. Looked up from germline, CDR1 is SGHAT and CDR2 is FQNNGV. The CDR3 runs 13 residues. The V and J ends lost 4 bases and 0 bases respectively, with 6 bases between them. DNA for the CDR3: TGTGCCAGCAGCTCAAACATGAACACTGAAGCTTTCTTT. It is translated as CASSSNMNTEAFF.

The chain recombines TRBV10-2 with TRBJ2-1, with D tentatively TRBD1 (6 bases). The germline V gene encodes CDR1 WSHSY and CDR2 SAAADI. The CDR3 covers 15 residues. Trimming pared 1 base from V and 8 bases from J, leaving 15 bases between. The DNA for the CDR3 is TGCGCCAGCAGTGAGTGGCAGGGGCGGCGGGATGAGCAGTTCTTC. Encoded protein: CASSEWQGRRDEQFF.

CDR3 DNA sequence: TGTGCCAGTAGTATAGGACACAGGGGGACTAATGAAAAACTGTTTTTT. It translates to CASSIGHRGTNEKLFF. The chain links TRBV19 to TRBJ1-4, with 8 bases lining up with TRBD1. CDR1 is LNHDA, CDR2 SQIVND, per germline (reference sequence). V shed 1 base, J shed 2 bases, and the junction held 3 bases outside the gene matches. This CDR3 region has 16 residues.

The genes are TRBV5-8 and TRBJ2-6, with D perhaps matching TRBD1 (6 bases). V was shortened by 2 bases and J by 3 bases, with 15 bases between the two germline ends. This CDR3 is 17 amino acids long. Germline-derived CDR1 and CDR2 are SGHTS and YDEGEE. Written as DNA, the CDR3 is TGTGCCAGCAGCTTCTATCAGGGGCGCCTTGGGGCCAACGTCCTGACTTTC. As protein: CASSFYQGRLGANVLTF.

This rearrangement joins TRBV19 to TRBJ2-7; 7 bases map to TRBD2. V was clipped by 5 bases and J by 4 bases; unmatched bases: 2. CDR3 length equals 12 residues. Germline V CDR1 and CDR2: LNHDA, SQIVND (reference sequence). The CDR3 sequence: CASSGAGYEQYF. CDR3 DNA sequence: TGTGCCAGTAGTGGAGCGGGGTACGAGCAGTACTTC. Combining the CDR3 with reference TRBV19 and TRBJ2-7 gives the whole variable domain DGGITQSPKYLFRKEGQNVTLSCEQNLNHDAMYWYRQDPGQGLRLIYYSQIVNDFQKGDIAEGYSVSREKKESFPLTVTSAQKNPTAFYLCASSGAGYEQYFGPGTRLTVT.

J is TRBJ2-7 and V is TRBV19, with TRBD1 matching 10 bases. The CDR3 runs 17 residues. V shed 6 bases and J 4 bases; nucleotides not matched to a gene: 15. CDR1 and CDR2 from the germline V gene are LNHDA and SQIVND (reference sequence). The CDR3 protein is CASRKTGTGDWGYEQYF. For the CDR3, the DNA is TGTGCCAGTAGAAAGACCGGGACAGGGGACTGGGGGTACGAGCAGTACTTC. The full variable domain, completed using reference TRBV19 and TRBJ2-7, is DGGITQSPKYLFRKEGQNVTLSCEQNLNHDAMYWYRQDPGQGLRLIYYSQIVNDFQKGDIAEGYSVSREKKESFPLTVTSAQKNPTAFYLCASRKTGTGDWGYEQYFGPGTRLTVT.

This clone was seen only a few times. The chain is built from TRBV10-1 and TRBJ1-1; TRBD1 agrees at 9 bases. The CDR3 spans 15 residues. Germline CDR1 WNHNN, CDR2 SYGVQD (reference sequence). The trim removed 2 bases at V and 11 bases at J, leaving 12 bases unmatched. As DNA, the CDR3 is TGCGCCAGCAGTGAGCTTCGGGACAGGGACCGAGATGCTTTCTTT. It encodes CASSELRDRDRDAFF.

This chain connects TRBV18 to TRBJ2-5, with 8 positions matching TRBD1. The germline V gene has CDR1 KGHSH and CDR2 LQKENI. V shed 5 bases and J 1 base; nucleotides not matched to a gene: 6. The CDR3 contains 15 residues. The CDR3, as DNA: TGTGCCAGCTCAGAAGGACAGGGCGTCCAAGAGACCCAGTACTTC. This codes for CASSEGQGVQETQYF. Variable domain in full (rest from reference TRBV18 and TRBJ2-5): NAGVMQNPRHLVRRRGQEARLRCSPMKGHSHVYWYRQLPEEGLKFMVYLQKENIIDESGMPKERFSAEFPKEGPSILRIQQVVRGDSAAYFCASSEGQGVQETQYFGPGTRLLVL.

This chain's CDR3 is CASRNSGRRSYEQYF. The CDR3 DNA is TGTGCCAGCAGAAATAGCGGGAGAAGGTCGTACGAGCAGTACTTC. The gene calls are TRBV6-1 and TRBJ2-7; TRBD2 matches at 9 bases. The length of the CDR3 is 15 residues. CDR1 and CDR2 from the germline V gene are MNHNS and SASEGT. The ends lost 6 bases at V and 4 bases at J; junction bases unmatched: 10.

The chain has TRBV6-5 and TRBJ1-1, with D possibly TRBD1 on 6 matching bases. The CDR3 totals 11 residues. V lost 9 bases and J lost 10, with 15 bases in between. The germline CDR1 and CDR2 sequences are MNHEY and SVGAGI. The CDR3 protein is CASGEKGGAFF. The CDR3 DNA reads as TGTGCCAGTGGGGAGAAAGGGGGAGCTTTCTTT.

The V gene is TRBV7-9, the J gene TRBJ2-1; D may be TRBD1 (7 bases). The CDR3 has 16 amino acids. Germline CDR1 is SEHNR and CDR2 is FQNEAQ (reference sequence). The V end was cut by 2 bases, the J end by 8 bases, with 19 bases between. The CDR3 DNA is TGTGCCAGCAGCTTAAGTGCTTTGGCGGGGACAGATGAGCAGTTCTTC. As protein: CASSLSALAGTDEQFF.

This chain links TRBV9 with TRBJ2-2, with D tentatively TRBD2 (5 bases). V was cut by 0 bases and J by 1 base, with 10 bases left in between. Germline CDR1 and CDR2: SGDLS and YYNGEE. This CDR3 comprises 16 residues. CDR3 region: CASSVALAQNTGELFF. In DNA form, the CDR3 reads TGTGCCAGCAGCGTAGCTCTAGCACAGAACACCGGGGAGCTGTTTTTT. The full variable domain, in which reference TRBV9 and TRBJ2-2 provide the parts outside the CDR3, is DSGVTQTPKHLITATGQRVTLRCSPRSGDLSVYWYQQSLDQGLQFLIQYYNGEERAKGNILERFSAQQFPDLHSELNLSSLELGDSALYFCASSVALAQNTGELFFGEGSRLTVL.

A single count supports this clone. The CDR3 is CASSSARPPNEQYF. The CDR3 coding sequence is TGCGCCAGCAGCTCTGCGCGGCCCCCCAACGAGCAGTACTTC. The chain is built from TRBV5-1 and TRBJ2-7, with D hard to call. Germline CDR1 is SGHRS and CDR2 is YFSETQ. The CDR3 totals 14 residues. The ends were cut back, 3 bases at V and 5 bases at J, with 15 bases in the middle. The full variable domain, rest sourced from reference TRBV5-1 and TRBJ2-7, is KAGVTQTPRYLIKTRGQQVTLSCSPISGHRSVSWYQQTPGQGLQFLFEYFSETQRNKGNFPGRFSGRQFSNSRSEMNVSTLELGDSALYLCASSSARPPNEQYFGPGTRLTVT.

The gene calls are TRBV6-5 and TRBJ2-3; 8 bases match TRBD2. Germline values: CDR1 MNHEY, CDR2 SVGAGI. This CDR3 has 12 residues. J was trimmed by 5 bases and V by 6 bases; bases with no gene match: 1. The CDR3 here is CASRRGGDTQYF. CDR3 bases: TGTGCCAGCAGACGGGGGGGAGATACGCAGTATTTT.

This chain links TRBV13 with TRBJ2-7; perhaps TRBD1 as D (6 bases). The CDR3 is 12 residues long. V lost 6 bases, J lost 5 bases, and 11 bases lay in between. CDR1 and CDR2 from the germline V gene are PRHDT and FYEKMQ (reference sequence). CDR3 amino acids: CASRGQGHEQYF. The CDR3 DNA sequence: TGTGCCAGCAGGGGGCAGGGGCACGAGCAGTACTTC.

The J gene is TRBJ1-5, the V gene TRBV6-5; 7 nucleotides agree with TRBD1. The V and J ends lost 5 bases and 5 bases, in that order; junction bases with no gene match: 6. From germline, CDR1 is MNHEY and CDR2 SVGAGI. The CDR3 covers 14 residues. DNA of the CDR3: TGTGCCAGCAGTAGGGGGCAGTCTCATCAGCCCCAGCATTTT. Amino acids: CASSRGQSHQPQHF.

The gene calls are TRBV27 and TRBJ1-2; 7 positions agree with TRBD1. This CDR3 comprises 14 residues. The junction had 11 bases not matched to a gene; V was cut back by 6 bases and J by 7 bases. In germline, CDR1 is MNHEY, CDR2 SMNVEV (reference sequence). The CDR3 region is CASRKTGSVAGYTF. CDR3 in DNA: TGTGCCAGCAGGAAGACAGGGTCGGTCGCTGGCTACACCTTC.

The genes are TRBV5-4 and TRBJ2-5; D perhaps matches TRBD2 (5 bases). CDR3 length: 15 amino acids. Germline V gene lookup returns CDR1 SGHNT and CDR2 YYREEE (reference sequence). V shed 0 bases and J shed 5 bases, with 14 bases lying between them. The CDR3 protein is CASSLEGTPGETQYF. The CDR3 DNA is TGTGCCAGCAGCTTGGAGGGTACGCCGGGGGAGACCCAGTACTTC.

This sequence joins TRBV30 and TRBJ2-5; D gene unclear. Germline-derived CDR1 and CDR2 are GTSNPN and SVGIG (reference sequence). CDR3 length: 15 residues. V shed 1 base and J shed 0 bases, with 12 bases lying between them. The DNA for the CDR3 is TGTGCCTGGAGTGGGGCGACGGATTACCAAGAGACCCAGTACTTC. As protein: CAWSGATDYQETQYF.

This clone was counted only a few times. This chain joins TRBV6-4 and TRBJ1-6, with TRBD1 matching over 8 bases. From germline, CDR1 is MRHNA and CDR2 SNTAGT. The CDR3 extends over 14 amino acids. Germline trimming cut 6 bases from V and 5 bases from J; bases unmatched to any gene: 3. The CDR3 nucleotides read TGTGCCAGCAGGAGGGGACAGGATAATTCACCCCTCCACTTT. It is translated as CASRRGQDNSPLHF.

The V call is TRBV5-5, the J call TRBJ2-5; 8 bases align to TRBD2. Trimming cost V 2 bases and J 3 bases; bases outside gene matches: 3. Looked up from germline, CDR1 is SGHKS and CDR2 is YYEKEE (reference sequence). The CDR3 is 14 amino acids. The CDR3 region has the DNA TGTGCCAGCAGCTTCCGGGGGGGGGAAGAGACCCAGTACTTC. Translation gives CASSFRGGEETQYF.

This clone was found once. The CDR3 loop reads CASSSRADTQYF. The CDR3 bases are TGTGCCAGCAGCTCGAGGGCGGATACGCAGTATTTT. The chain recombines TRBV7-9 with TRBJ2-3, with D possibly TRBD2 on 5 matching bases. The CDR3 is 12 residues long. CDR1 and CDR2 from the germline V gene are SEHNR and FQNEAQ (reference sequence). V lost 4 bases and J lost 6, with 8 bases in between.

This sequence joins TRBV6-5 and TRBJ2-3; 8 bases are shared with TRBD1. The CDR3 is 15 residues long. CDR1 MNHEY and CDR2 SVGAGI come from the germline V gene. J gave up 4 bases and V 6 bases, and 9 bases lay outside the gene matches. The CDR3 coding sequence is TGTGCCAGCAGCAAGGGACAGGCGATACCAGATACGCAGTATTTT. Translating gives CASSKGQAIPDTQYF.

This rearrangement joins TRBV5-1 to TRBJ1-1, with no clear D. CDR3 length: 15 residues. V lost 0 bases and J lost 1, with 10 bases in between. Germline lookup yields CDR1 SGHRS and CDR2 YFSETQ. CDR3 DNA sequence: TGCGCCAGCAGCTTGGACCCGGGGTCGAACACTGAAGCTTTCTTT. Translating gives CASSLDPGSNTEAFF.

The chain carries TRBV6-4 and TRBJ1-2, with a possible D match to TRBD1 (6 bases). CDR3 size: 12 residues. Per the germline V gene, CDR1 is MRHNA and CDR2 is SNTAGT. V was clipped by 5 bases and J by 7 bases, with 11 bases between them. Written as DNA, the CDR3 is TGTGCCAGCAGTAACAGGGATGGTGGCTACACCTTC. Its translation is CASSNRDGGYTF.

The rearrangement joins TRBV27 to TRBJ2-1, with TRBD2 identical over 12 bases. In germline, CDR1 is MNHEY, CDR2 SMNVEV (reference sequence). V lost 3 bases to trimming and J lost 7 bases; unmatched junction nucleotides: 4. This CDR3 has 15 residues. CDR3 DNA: TGTGCCAGCAGTTTCGGACTAGCGGGGAAAAATGAGCAGTTCTTC. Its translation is CASSFGLAGKNEQFF.

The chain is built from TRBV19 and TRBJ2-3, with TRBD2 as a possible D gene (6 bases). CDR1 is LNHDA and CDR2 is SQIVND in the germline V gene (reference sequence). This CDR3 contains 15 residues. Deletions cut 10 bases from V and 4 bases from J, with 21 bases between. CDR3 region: CATRALGEDSDTQYF. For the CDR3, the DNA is TGTGCCACAAGGGCCTTAGGGGAGGATTCAGATACGCAGTATTTT.